These T cell receptor beta chains were read from a single sample in a study of T-cell memory formation after mild COVID-19. Each CDR3 protein gets one entry after TCRdb re-called the 5' RACE reads with MiXCR. The sample holds about 350,000 distinct CDR3 sequences, approximately 14% seen once. What was sequenced was PBMCs or a T cell subset sorted from them (not recorded which). Receptors were obtained from a man between 18 and 29 years old who had mild COVID-19 (a few samples of this study predate the infection). Cell type and time point are not known. Each CDR3 is given with its conserved first and last residue. Each record gives: D gene, J gene, clone size, V gene, CDR3 protein, CDR3 DNA. A D gene is named only where the DNA matches it firmly. Where a row states a size, it is once, few, many or the class of an expanded clone; other rows omit it.

D: TRBD1
J: TRBJ2-1
size: few
V: TRBV5-1
CDR3: CASSLATGAAEQFF
DNA: TGCGCCAGCAGCTTGGCCACAGGGGCGGCTGAGCAGTTCTTC

D: TRBD2
J: TRBJ2-3
size: .
V: TRBV6-4
CDR3: CASIGGLAGGKAPRTDTQYF
DNA: TGTGCCAGCATCGGAGGACTAGCGGGGGGGAAGGCCCCACGCACAGATACGCAGTATTTT

D: .
J: TRBJ1-3
size: .
V: TRBV5-1
CDR3: CASSPNGPGDTIYF
DNA: TGCGCCAGCAGCCCGAATGGACCTGGTGACACCATATATTTT

D: TRBD1
J: TRBJ2-2
size: .
V: TRBV28
CDR3: CASRENRGRTGELFF
DNA: TGTGCCAGCAGAGAAAACAGGGGTCGAACCGGGGAGCTGTTTTTT

D: .
J: TRBJ1-1
size: few
V: TRBV13
CDR3: CASSLGAASEAFF
DNA: TGTGCCAGCAGCTTAGGGGCCGCGTCTGAAGCTTTCTTT

D: TRBD1
J: TRBJ1-4
size: .
V: TRBV5-6
CDR3: CASSPTGAKEKLFF
DNA: TGTGCCAGCAGCCCGACAGGGGCAAAGGAAAAACTGTTTTTT

D: .
J: TRBJ1-6
size: few
V: TRBV18
CDR3: CASSPKAGHNSPLHF
DNA: TGTGCCAGCTCACCAAAGGCAGGCCATAATTCACCCCTCCACTTT

D: TRBD2
J: TRBJ2-6
size: once
V: TRBV9
CDR3: CASSVAGLAGGSGANVLTF
DNA: TGTGCCAGCAGCGTAGCCGGACTAGCGGGGGGCTCTGGGGCCAACGTCCTGACTTTC

D: .
J: TRBJ2-6
size: few
V: TRBV4-3
CDR3: CASSQDLGSSGANVLTF
DNA: TGCGCCAGCAGCCAAGATCTCGGATCCTCTGGGGCCAACGTCCTGACTTTC

D: TRBD2
J: TRBJ2-3
size: .
V: TRBV19
CDR3: CASRPLAGDGTQYF
DNA: TGTGCCAGTAGGCCTCTAGCGGGGGATGGTACGCAGTATTTT

D: TRBD1
J: TRBJ2-2
size: .
V: TRBV5-4
CDR3: CASSSGTGGSGELFF
DNA: TGTGCCAGCAGCTCCGGGACAGGGGGTTCCGGGGAGCTGTTTTTT

D: .
J: TRBJ2-3
size: few
V: TRBV7-9
CDR3: CASSSPKGHGTDTQYF
DNA: TGTGCCAGCAGCTCCCCCAAGGGGCACGGCACAGATACGCAGTATTTT

D: .
J: TRBJ2-2
size: many
V: TRBV5-1
CDR3: CASSLGQTNTGELFF
DNA: TGCGCCAGCAGCTTAGGTCAGACGAACACCGGGGAGCTGTTTTTT

D: TRBD2
J: TRBJ2-3
size: .
V: TRBV28
CDR3: CASSLPPGGGSTDTQYF
DNA: TGTGCCAGCAGTTTACCCCCTGGCGGGGGTAGCACAGATACGCAGTATTTT

D: .
J: TRBJ1-5
size: few
V: TRBV2
CDR3: CASRGEGWQPQHF
DNA: TGTGCCAGCAGGGGGGAGGGGTGGCAGCCCCAGCATTTT

D: .
J: TRBJ1-5
size: many
V: TRBV12-3/TRBV12-4
CDR3: CASSFSGFSNQPQHF
DNA: TGTGCCAGCAGTTTCTCCGGATTCTCTAATCAGCCCCAGCATTTT

D: .
J: TRBJ1-2
size: few
V: TRBV29-1
CDR3: CSVAIGQGLNYGYTF
DNA: TGCAGCGTTGCTATCGGGCAGGGGTTAAACTATGGCTACACCTTC

D: .
J: TRBJ2-7
size: few
V: TRBV20-1
CDR3: CSARDSPGGLYEQYF
DNA: TGCAGTGCTAGAGATTCGCCAGGGGGGCTCTACGAGCAGTACTTC

D: .
J: TRBJ2-1
size: .
V: TRBV7-9
CDR3: CASGDLNNEQFF
DNA: TGTGCCAGCGGGGACCTCAACAATGAGCAGTTCTTC

D: .
J: TRBJ1-6
size: .
V: TRBV20-1
CDR3: CSARGRTAINSPLHF
DNA: TGCAGTGCTAGAGGGAGGACAGCTATTAATTCACCCCTCCACTTT

D: .
J: TRBJ1-5
size: many
V: TRBV2
CDR3: CASTFSENQPQHF
DNA: TGTGCCAGCACCTTCTCAGAGAATCAGCCCCAGCATTTT

D: TRBD1
J: TRBJ2-2
size: many
V: TRBV7-2
CDR3: CASLGTGNTGELFF
DNA: TGTGCCAGCCTAGGGACAGGGAACACCGGGGAGCTGTTTTTT

D: .
J: TRBJ1-5
size: few
V: TRBV19
CDR3: CATTWGFYSNQPQHF
DNA: TGTGCCACCACTTGGGGCTTCTATAGCAATCAGCCCCAGCATTTT

D: .
J: TRBJ2-1
size: many
V: TRBV12-3/TRBV12-4
CDR3: CASTPAPYNEQFF
DNA: TGTGCCAGCACCCCAGCGCCCTACAATGAGCAGTTCTTC

D: .
J: TRBJ2-7
size: many
V: TRBV12-3/TRBV12-4
CDR3: CASSVGRGLPEQYF
DNA: TGTGCCAGCAGTGTCGGTAGGGGTCTTCCCGAGCAGTACTTC

D: .
J: TRBJ2-3
size: .
V: TRBV7-2
CDR3: CASSPQGGEDTQYF
DNA: TGTGCCAGCAGCCCCCAAGGAGGGGAAGATACGCAGTATTTT

D: TRBD2
J: TRBJ2-7
size: .
V: TRBV6-2/TRBV6-3
CDR3: CASSYPRLAGPGEQYF
DNA: TGTGCCAGCAGTTACCCTCGACTAGCGGGGCCTGGGGAGCAGTACTTC

D: .
J: TRBJ2-2
size: many
V: TRBV12-3/TRBV12-4
CDR3: CASSFQKNTGELFF
DNA: TGTGCCAGCAGTTTCCAGAAAAACACCGGGGAGCTGTTTTTT

D: .
J: TRBJ2-2
size: .
V: TRBV6-5
CDR3: CASSYRLPNTGELFF
DNA: TGTGCCAGCAGTTACCGGCTACCGAACACCGGGGAGCTGTTTTTT

D: TRBD1
J: TRBJ2-3
size: .
V: TRBV6-5
CDR3: CASSHRQGQVLPGDTQYF
DNA: TGTGCCAGCAGCCACCGCCAGGGACAGGTCCTCCCCGGAGATACGCAGTATTTT

D: .
J: TRBJ2-1
size: many
V: TRBV4-3
CDR3: CASSQDLGASSYNEQFF
DNA: TGCGCCAGCAGCCAAGATCTCGGGGCCAGCTCCTACAATGAGCAGTTCTTC

D: .
J: TRBJ2-3
size: .
V: TRBV29-1
CDR3: CSWREQFTQYF
DNA: TGCAGCTGGAGGGAGCAGTTTACGCAGTATTTT

D: .
J: TRBJ2-5
size: .
V: TRBV20-1
CDR3: CSARDPRGPGETQYF
DNA: TGCAGTGCTAGAGACCCCAGAGGGCCAGGGGAGACCCAGTACTTC

D: TRBD1
J: TRBJ2-1
size: .
V: TRBV20-1
CDR3: CSARVKETGTLLKNNEQFF
DNA: TGCAGTGCTAGAGTAAAGGAGACAGGGACCCTTTTAAAAAACAATGAGCAGTTCTTC

D: .
J: TRBJ2-1
size: .
V: TRBV18
CDR3: CASSALITGLYSYNEQFF
DNA: TGTGCCAGCTCAGCGCTAATAACAGGGCTCTACTCCTACAATGAGCAGTTCTTC

D: .
J: TRBJ2-3
size: .
V: TRBV7-6
CDR3: CASSVRGPADTQYF
DNA: TGTGCCAGCAGCGTCAGGGGTCCGGCAGATACGCAGTATTTT

D: .
J: TRBJ2-3
size: .
V: TRBV20-1
CDR3: CSYGVDTQYF
DNA: TGCAGCTACGGGGTGGATACGCAGTATTTT

D: .
J: TRBJ1-4
size: .
V: TRBV13
CDR3: CASSLGRVNEKLFF
DNA: TGTGCCAGCAGCTTAGGCCGGGTAAATGAAAAACTGTTTTTT

D: .
J: TRBJ1-6
size: .
V: TRBV6-6
CDR3: CASSQSLSSYNSPLHF
DNA: TGTGCCAGCAGCCAGTCCCTGAGCTCCTATAATTCACCCCTCCACTTT

D: TRBD2
J: TRBJ2-1
size: few
V: TRBV11-2
CDR3: CASSLGLAGPVEQFF
DNA: TGTGCCAGCAGCTTGGGACTAGCGGGCCCCGTCGAGCAGTTCTTC

D: TRBD2
J: TRBJ2-2
size: few
V: TRBV7-2
CDR3: CASSTTLAGATGELFF
DNA: TGTGCCAGCAGCACCACCCTAGCGGGGGCCACCGGGGAGCTGTTTTTT

D: .
J: TRBJ2-1
size: few
V: TRBV4-3
CDR3: CASSQSSAGAYYNEQFF
DNA: TGCGCCAGCAGCCAATCTTCGGCGGGGGCCTACTACAATGAGCAGTTCTTC

D: .
J: TRBJ2-5
size: few
V: TRBV9
CDR3: CASSVRLGETQYF
DNA: TGTGCCAGCAGCGTTCGGTTGGGGGAGACCCAGTACTTC

D: TRBD2
J: TRBJ2-2
size: few
V: TRBV4-3
CDR3: CASSQVGRVGTGELFF
DNA: TGCGCCAGCAGCCAAGTCGGGAGGGTGGGCACCGGGGAGCTGTTTTTT

D: .
J: TRBJ1-4
size: few
V: TRBV7-9
CDR3: CASSLALGLKEKLFF
DNA: TGTGCCAGCAGCTTAGCGCTCGGGTTAAAAGAAAAACTGTTTTTT

D: TRBD1
J: TRBJ1-5
size: few
V: TRBV6-6
CDR3: CASSTPGQGGLVGQPQHF
DNA: TGTGCCAGCAGTACACCGGGACAGGGTGGGTTGGTCGGGCAGCCCCAGCATTTT

D: .
J: TRBJ2-5
size: few
V: TRBV5-6
CDR3: CASSLSGLDQETQYF
DNA: TGTGCCAGCAGCCTTTCGGGCCTCGACCAAGAGACCCAGTACTTC

D: TRBD1
J: TRBJ1-1
size: many
V: TRBV10-3
CDR3: CAISEPGQGGTEAFF
DNA: TGTGCCATCAGTGAGCCGGGACAGGGGGGCACTGAAGCTTTCTTT

D: .
J: TRBJ2-2
size: few
V: TRBV6-5
CDR3: CASSAGGSELFF
DNA: TGTGCCAGCAGCGCAGGGGGGAGCGAGCTGTTTTTT

D: .
J: TRBJ2-6
size: .
V: TRBV7-2
CDR3: CASSLNSAGGANVLTF
DNA: TGTGCCAGCAGCTTGAACTCGGCAGGCGGGGCCAACGTCCTGACTTTC

D: .
J: TRBJ1-6
size: few
V: TRBV7-2
CDR3: CASSSHGGDSPLHF
DNA: TGTGCCAGCAGCTCCCATGGGGGGGATTCACCCCTCCACTTT

D: .
J: TRBJ1-2
size: .
V: TRBV5-1
CDR3: CASSEDLGGYTF
DNA: TGCGCCAGCAGCGAGGATCTAGGGGGCTACACCTTC

D: .
J: TRBJ2-1
size: few
V: TRBV21-1
CDR3: CASRDEQFF
DNA: TGTGCCAGCAGGGATGAGCAGTTCTTC

D: .
J: TRBJ1-2
size: many
V: TRBV5-1
CDR3: CASRRDMQGGYTF
DNA: TGCGCCAGCAGACGGGACATGCAAGGAGGCTACACCTTC

D: .
J: TRBJ2-3
size: few
V: TRBV5-1
CDR3: CASSLYRYTDTQYF
DNA: TGCGCCAGCAGCTTGTACAGGTACACAGATACGCAGTATTTT

D: .
J: TRBJ2-1
size: .
V: TRBV12-3/TRBV12-4
CDR3: CASYGAADAYNEQFF
DNA: TGTGCCAGCTACGGGGCCGCGGACGCCTACAATGAGCAGTTCTTC